These 19 T cell receptor beta chains originate from one sample sequenced in a study of blood T cell repertoires in COVID-19. Assay: immunoSEQ multiplex PCR; the TCRdb copy retains only in-frame clones and omits some. This table holds approximately 210,000 clones, just over 85% found once. Sequencing was done on a sample of peripheral blood. The origin of the receptors is a man aged 25-45 years who had recovered from COVID-19.

Turning to this clone: At one boundary the junction diverges from the germline segment, which might be a read error. The rearrangement joins TRBV19 to TRBJ2-1, with 14 nucleotides matching TRBD2. CDR1 is LNHDA, CDR2 SQIVND, per germline (reference sequence). CDR3 length: 21 residues. The CDR3 nucleotides are TGTGCCAGTAGCATAGGGAGATCCGGGACTAGCGGGGGACTAAGAAACAATGAGCAGTTCTTC. It specifies CASSIGRSGTSGGLRNNEQFF.

This sequence joins TRBV27 and TRBJ1-4, with 7 bases fitting TRBD1. In germline, CDR1 is MNHEY, CDR2 SMNVEV (reference sequence). J gave up 8 bases and V 5 bases, and 8 bases lay outside the gene matches. This CDR3 has 14 residues. The CDR3 protein is CASSHQGVREKLFF. As DNA, the CDR3 is TGTGCCAGCAGTCATCAGGGGGTGCGGGAAAAACTGTTTTTT.

The V and J genes are TRBV2 and TRBJ2-7, with 8 bases aligning to TRBD2. The CDR3 sequence is 14 residues long. The J segment lost 3 bases and the V segment lost 7 bases, leaving 8 bases of the junction unmatched. The germline gives CDR1 SNHLY, CDR2 FYNNEI. In nucleotides, the CDR3 is TGTGCCAGCAAGTCGGCAAGCGGGGGCTACGAGCAGTACTTC. This gives the protein CASKSASGGYEQYF.

The V call is TRBV30, the J call TRBJ2-7; 10 positions match TRBD2. The CDR3 runs to 13 residues. Germline V lookup: CDR1 GTSNPN, CDR2 SVGIG (reference sequence). The trim removed 4 bases at V and 6 bases at J, leaving 6 bases unmatched. CDR3 coding DNA: TGTGCCTGGACAAAAGCGGGGGGGCCCGAGCAGTACTTC. It codes for CAWTKAGGPEQYF.

This chain uses TRBV7-9 with TRBJ2-3; D is unresolved. This CDR3 is built from 14 residues. Trimming shortened V by 1 base and J by 4 bases, and 9 bases separated the two germline ends. CDR1 and CDR2 (germline): SEHNR, FQNEAQ (reference sequence). CDR3: CASSLGMGPDTQYF. For the CDR3, the DNA is TGTGCCAGCAGCTTAGGCATGGGCCCAGATACGCAGTATTTT.

This clone was seen only once. V is TRBV6-5 and J is TRBJ2-3; 7 positions agree with TRBD1. V was clipped by 6 bases and J by 2 bases; unmatched bases: 8. Germline V gene data show CDR1 as MNHEY and CDR2 as SVGAGI. The CDR3 spans 15 residues. CDR3 sequence: CASSRRDRVTDTQYF. Here the CDR3 DNA reads TGTGCCAGCAGCCGAAGAGACAGGGTCACAGATACGCAGTATTTT.

The sample holds one count of this clone. The chain has TRBV7-9 and TRBJ1-1; 9 bases match TRBD1. This CDR3 contains 14 residues. Germline trimming cut 4 bases from V and 5 bases from J; bases unmatched to any gene: 5. Germline loops: CDR1 SEHNR, CDR2 FQNEAQ (reference sequence). CDR3 residues: CASSSGTGWTEAFF. As DNA, the CDR3 is TGTGCCAGCAGCTCCGGGACAGGGTGGACTGAAGCTTTCTTT.

The rearrangement uses TRBV5-4 and TRBJ2-3, with a weak D call TRBD2 (6 bases). This CDR3 comprises 15 residues. Per the germline V gene, CDR1 is SGHNT and CDR2 is YYREEE (reference sequence). The CDR3 loop is CATAWGGAGADTQYF. The CDR3 region has the DNA TGTGCGACAGCATGGGGCGGGGCGGGTGCAGATACGCAGTATTTT.

The chain couples TRBV5-5 to TRBJ2-2, with D possibly TRBD2 on 7 matching bases. Trimming pared 3 bases from V and 2 bases from J, leaving 11 bases between. CDR3 size: 15 residues. Germline V lookup: CDR1 SGHKS, CDR2 YYEKEE (reference sequence). CDR3 in DNA: TGTGCCAGCAGCTGGGGGGGACATAACACCGGGGAGCTGTTTTTT. Translated: CASSWGGHNTGELFF.

This clone has only one observation. This chain links TRBV20-1 with TRBJ2-1; TRBD2 aligns across 8 bases. The germline CDR1 and CDR2 sequences are DFQATT and SNEGSKA (reference sequence). V dropped 3 bases and J dropped 2; count of bases not matched to a gene: 3. The CDR3 is 14 residues long. In nucleotides, the CDR3 is TGCAGTGCTAGTTGGCGGGGGGCCTACAATGAGCAGTTCTTC. It translates to CSASWRGAYNEQFF.

The gene calls are TRBV7-2 and TRBJ1-5; 8 bases agree with TRBD1. CDR1 and CDR2 from the germline V gene are SGHTA and FQGNSA. J was trimmed by 2 bases and V by 5 bases; bases with no gene match: 5. The CDR3 spans 15 residues. CDR3 sequence (DNA): TGTGCCAGCAGCCCTGGACAGGGTCGCAATCAGCCCCAGCATTTT. As protein: CASSPGQGRNQPQHF.

The gene calls are TRBV7-2 and TRBJ2-5, with 8 bases matching TRBD2. CDR3 length equals 15 residues. Germline CDR1 is SGHTA and CDR2 is FQGNSA. With V trimmed by 5 bases and J by 5 bases, 10 bases remained unmatched. CDR3 bases: TGTGCCAGCAGCCTGGGACTAGTTACCCACGAGACCCAGTACTTC. It translates to CASSLGLVTHETQYF.

This chain joins TRBV4-1 and TRBJ2-5; TRBD1 is a possible D gene (6 bases). CDR3 length: 15 residues. Per germline, CDR1 MGHRA and CDR2 YSYEKL. The V end lost 0 bases, the J end lost 2 bases, and 10 bases lay between the germline ends. The CDR3 protein is CASSQDPGQQETQYF. CDR3 sequence (DNA): TGCGCCAGCAGCCAAGACCCCGGACAGCAAGAGACCCAGTACTTC.

This chain links TRBV7-9 with TRBJ2-1, with 10 positions matching TRBD2. This CDR3 is built from 15 residues. The germline V gene encodes CDR1 SEHNR and CDR2 FQNEAQ (reference sequence). V lost 4 bases to trimming and J lost 7 bases; unmatched junction nucleotides: 7. CDR3 nucleotides: TGTGCCAGCAGCTACAGACTAGCGGGTCATAATGAGCAGTTCTTC. Translation: CASSYRLAGHNEQFF. The whole variable domain, filled in from reference TRBV7-9 and TRBJ2-1, reads DTGVSQNPRHKITKRGQNVTFRCDPISEHNRLYWYRQTLGQGPEFLTYFQNEAQLEKSRLLSDRFSAERPKGSFSTLEIQRTEQGDSAMYLCASSYRLAGHNEQFFGPGTRLTVL.

The chain has TRBV3-1 (or the pseudogene TRBV3-2) and TRBJ2-7; D not resolved. This CDR3 region has 14 residues. Germline V gene lookup returns CDR1 LGHDT and CDR2 YNNKEL (reference sequence). V lost 0 bases to trimming and J lost 3 bases, with 9 bases between them. The CDR3 DNA reads TGTGCCAGCAGCCAAGATCCGAACAGCTACGAGCAGTACTTC. Amino acids: CASSQDPNSYEQYF.

This clone was counted a single time. The CDR3 end shows no conserved phenylalanine or tryptophan, and so a read error is likely. It is unclear where the CDR3 begins or ends on the DNA, so no DNA is shown, and the CDR3 is as TCRdb lists it. The V call is TRBV12-2, the J call TRBJ1-3; the tabulated D call, TRBD1, remains unverified against the DNA. TRBV12-2 is described as a pseudogene. The CDR3 adds up to 13 amino acids, both ends counted. The CDR3 spells CASRLSRCRPYVV.

This clone was detected once. The chain links TRBV7-2 to TRBJ2-3, with 7 bases identical to TRBD1. The CDR3 consists of 16 residues. Germline assignment: CDR1 SGHTA and CDR2 FQGNSA. V trimming: 3 bases; J trimming: 1 base; junction bases outside the gene matches: 7. The CDR3 spells CASSFSRGLGTDTQYF. The CDR3 DNA is TGTGCCAGCAGCTTTTCAAGGGGGCTGGGCACAGATACGCAGTATTTT.

This chain uses TRBV5-6 with TRBJ1-2, with TRBD1 matching over 8 bases. The CDR3 extends over 13 amino acids. The V gene's germline CDR1 is SGHDT and CDR2 YYEEEE. V shed 5 bases, J shed 8 bases, and the junction held 8 bases outside the gene matches. The CDR3 spells CASSVDRGRGYTF. Written as DNA, the CDR3 is TGTGCCAGCAGTGTCGACAGGGGAAGGGGCTACACCTTC.

The chain employs TRBV25-1 and TRBJ1-6; 7 bases fit TRBD1. J lost 7 bases, V lost 6 bases, and 6 bases had no gene match. This CDR3 contains 14 residues. Germline CDR1 MGHDK, CDR2 SYGVNS. The CDR3 DNA reads as TGTGCCAGCAGCCTGACAGGGATGAATTCACCCCTCCACTTT. Translating gives CASSLTGMNSPLHF.